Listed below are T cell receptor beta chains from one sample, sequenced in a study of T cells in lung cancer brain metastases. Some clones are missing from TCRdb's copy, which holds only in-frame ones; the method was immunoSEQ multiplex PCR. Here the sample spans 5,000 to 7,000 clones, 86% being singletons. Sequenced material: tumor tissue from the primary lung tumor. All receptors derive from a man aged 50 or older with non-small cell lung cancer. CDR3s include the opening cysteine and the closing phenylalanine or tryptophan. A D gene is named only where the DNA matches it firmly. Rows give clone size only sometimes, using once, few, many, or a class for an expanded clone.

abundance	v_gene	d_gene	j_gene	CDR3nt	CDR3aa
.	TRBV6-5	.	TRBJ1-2	TGTGCCAGCAGTTATGCCAACAAGGATGGCTACACCTTC	CASSYANKDGYTF
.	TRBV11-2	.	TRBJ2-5	TGTGCCAGCAGCATATCCGGACAACGAGAGACCCAGTACTTC	CASSISGQRETQYF
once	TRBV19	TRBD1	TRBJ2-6	TGTGCCAGTAGTACCGGGACAGGGTACTCTGGGGCCAACGTCCTGACTTTC	CASSTGTGYSGANVLTF
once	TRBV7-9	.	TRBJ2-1	TGTGCCAGCAGCTTAGAGGGGGGATACAATGAGCAGTTCTTC	CASSLEGGYNEQFF
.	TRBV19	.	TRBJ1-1	TGTGCCAGTAGTATCCGGCCTGCGGCTAACACTGAAGCTTTCTTT	CASSIRPAANTEAFF
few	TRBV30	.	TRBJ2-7	TGTGCCTGGGCGGACCCGGGACGGCCGGCGGGGTACGAGCAGTACTTC	CAWADPGRPAGYEQYF
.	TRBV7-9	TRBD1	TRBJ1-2	TGTGCCAGCAGCTTCGGGACAGGGGATAATAACTATGGCTACACCTTC	CASSFGTGDNNYGYTF
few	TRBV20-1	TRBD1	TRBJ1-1	TGCAGTGCTAGACCAGGGGGCTCAGCTTTCTTT	CSARPGGSAFF
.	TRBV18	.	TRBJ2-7	TGTGCCAGCTTTTCCTCCTCCTACGAGCAGTACTTC	CASFSSSYEQYF
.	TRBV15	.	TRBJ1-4	TGTGCCACCAGCAGAGATCAAGGGGGAAATAATGAAAAACTGTTTTTT	CATSRDQGGNNEKLFF
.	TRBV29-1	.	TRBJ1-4	TGCAGCGCTCTAGGCGGAACTAATGAAAAACTGTTTTTT	CSALGGTNEKLFF
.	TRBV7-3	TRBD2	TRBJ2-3	TGTGCCAGCAGCTTGGCGGGGGGCCAAGGTAGAAGAGATACGCAGTATTTT	CASSLAGGQGRRDTQYF
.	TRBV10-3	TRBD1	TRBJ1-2	TGTGCCATCAGGCCGGGACAGGGGGCTATGTACGACACCTTC	CAIRPGQGAMYDTF
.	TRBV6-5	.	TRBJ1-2	TGTGCCAGCAAATCTGGACAGTCTAACTATGGCTACACCTTC	CASKSGQSNYGYTF
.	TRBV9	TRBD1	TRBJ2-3	TGTGCCAGCAGCGTTGAGGGGGCTAGCACAGATACGCAGTATTTT	CASSVEGASTDTQYF
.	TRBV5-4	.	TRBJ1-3	TGTGCCAGCAGTTGGGGAGGGCCTGGAAACACCATATATTTT	CASSWGGPGNTIYF
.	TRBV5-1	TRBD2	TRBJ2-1	TGCGCCAGCAGCTTGGTCGGGGGGTCGTACAATGAGCAGTTCTTC	CASSLVGGSYNEQFF
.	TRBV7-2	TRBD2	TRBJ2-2	TGTGCCAGCAGCTCCCTAGCGGGGGGCTTCACCGGGGAGCTGTTTTTT	CASSSLAGGFTGELFF
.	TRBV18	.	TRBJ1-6	TGTGCCAGCTCACGCATCGATTCACCCCTCCACTTT	CASSRIDSPLHF
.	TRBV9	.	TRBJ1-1	TGTGCCAGCAGCGTAGAGGGTCAGGCTGAAGCTTTCTTT	CASSVEGQAEAFF
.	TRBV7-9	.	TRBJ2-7	TGTGCCAGCAGCACCGAGGGTTCCTACGAGCAGTACTTC	CASSTEGSYEQYF
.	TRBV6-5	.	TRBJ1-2	TGTGCCAGCAGGGGCAGCTATGGCTACACCTTC	CASRGSYGYTF
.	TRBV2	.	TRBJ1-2	TGTGCCAGCAGTAATGTCGCTACCCAGGGCACCTTC	CASSNVATQGTF
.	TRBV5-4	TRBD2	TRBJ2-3	TGTGCCAGCAGCAGTGGGGGGGGAACCACAGATACGCAGTATTTT	CASSSGGGTTDTQYF
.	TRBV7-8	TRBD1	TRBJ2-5	TGTGCCAGCAGCCTTGGACAGGGAGCCGAGACCCAGTACTTC	CASSLGQGAETQYF